This is a list of T cell receptor beta chains from one sample in a study of shared clonotypes between healthy human individuals. Clones were read by immunoSEQ multiplex PCR, and TCRdb kept only the in-frame ones, dropping some. This sample yields 950,000 to 1,200,000 clones, of which about 72% are seen a single time; approximately 0.9% belongs to the top ten. Input material: memory CD4+ T cells from PBMCs. The source is a man aged 18 to 30 in good health. Some clones in this sample may be carry-over from other donors' samples. CDR3s include the opening cysteine and the closing phenylalanine or tryptophan. D genes are given only for firm matches. The size of a clone is reported for some rows only, either as once, few or many, or as a class for expanded clones.

cdr3_length,d_call,v_call,j_call,clone_size,cdr3_nt,cdr3_aa
14,TRBD1,TRBV4-2,TRBJ1-1,few,TGTGCCAGCAGCCAAGAAACAGGGGGCGGGGAAGCTTTCTTT,CASSQETGGGEAFF
14,.,TRBV5-1,TRBJ2-2,once,TGCGCCAGCCGGCCCATGGGGAACAGCGGGGAGCTGTTTTTT,CASRPMGNSGELFF
14,.,TRBV9,TRBJ1-5,.,TGTGCCAGCAGCGTAGGGGGAGGGAATCAGCCCCAGCATTTT,CASSVGGGNQPQHF
14,.,TRBV9,TRBJ2-5,.,TGTGCCAGCAGCACCCGGGGTAACCAAGAGACCCAGTACTTC,CASSTRGNQETQYF
15,.,TRBV7-9,TRBJ2-2,.,TGTGCCAGCAGCGGCACGCACAGGGCTGTCGGGGAGCTGTTTTTT,CASSGTHRAVGELFF
15,.,TRBV5-1,TRBJ1-2,.,TGCGCCAGCAGCTTGGAAGTTTGGCAGTCCTATGGCTACACCTTC,CASSLEVWQSYGYTF
15,TRBD2,TRBV5-1,TRBJ2-5,.,TGCGCCAGCAGCTTGGGGGCTAGCGGCCAAGAGACCCAGTACTTC,CASSLGASGQETQYF
13,.,TRBV4-3,TRBJ2-4,.,TGCGCCAGCAGCGTCAGTCGGGGAAACATTCAGTACTTC,CASSVSRGNIQYF
17,TRBD2,TRBV10-3,TRBJ2-3,.,TGTGCCATCAGTGAGTCAGGGGAGGGCCGGGGCACAGATACGCAGTATTTT,CAISESGEGRGTDTQYF
13,.,TRBV7-2,TRBJ1-2,.,TGTGCCAGCAGCCCCGACAGGAACTATGGCTACACCTTC,CASSPDRNYGYTF
12,TRBD2,TRBV7-8,TRBJ2-5,.,TGTGCCAGCAGCTCACGGACTAGCGGGCCCTACTTC,CASSSRTSGPYF
16,.,TRBV4-3,TRBJ1-1,.,TGCGCCAGCAGCCAAGTAGTGGGGCAGAAGAACACTGAAGCTTTCTTT,CASSQVVGQKNTEAFF
16,.,TRBV4-2,TRBJ1-2,.,TGTGCCAGCAGCCAAGATTGGGGGGCATTGAACTATGGCTACACCTTC,CASSQDWGALNYGYTF
14,TRBD1,TRBV27,TRBJ1-2,.,TGTGCCAGCAGTTCCTTGGGACAGGGATATGGCTACACCTTC,CASSSLGQGYGYTF
15,TRBD1,TRBV28,TRBJ1-1,.,TGTGCCAGCAGGGCATCAGGGGGTGGGAACACTGAAGCTTTCTTT,CASRASGGGNTEAFF
15,TRBD2,TRBV7-2,TRBJ2-7,.,TGTGCCAGCAGCCCCACTAGCGGGACGCCCTACGAGCAGTACTTC,CASSPTSGTPYEQYF